This T cell receptor beta chain was sequenced in a study of blood T cell repertoires in COVID-19. For the study at large: T cells, B-cell-depleted T cells, or PBMCs provided the cDNA or gDNA that served as material.

Authors' processing steps: Estimation of nucleated cell counts relied on the amplification of reference gene primers. Data came from immunoSEQ multiplex PCR; TCRdb stores just in-frame clones and leaves some out. D and trimming come from the DNA, and the V and J calls and clone size come from that table. In the table there are a few hundred thousand clones, about 87% of which are singletons. Donors in Cohort 3 who had recovered were those with two negative PCRs, healthcare professional clearance, or resolution of their symptoms. There are 14 residues in the CDR3. J was trimmed by 4 bases and V by 3 bases; bases with no gene match: 3. CDR1 is SGHVS, CDR2 FQNEAQ, per germline.

This receptor was taken from a woman aged 50 to 60 who had recovered from COVID-19. The chain combines TRBV7-8 with TRBJ2-3, with 8 bases matching TRBD1. The sequencing sample was made of PBMCs or T cells enriched from blood (not recorded which). The CDR3 DNA reads as TGTGCCAGCAGCTTGGACAGGGTCTCAGATACGCAGTATTTT. Translating gives CASSLDRVSDTQYF.